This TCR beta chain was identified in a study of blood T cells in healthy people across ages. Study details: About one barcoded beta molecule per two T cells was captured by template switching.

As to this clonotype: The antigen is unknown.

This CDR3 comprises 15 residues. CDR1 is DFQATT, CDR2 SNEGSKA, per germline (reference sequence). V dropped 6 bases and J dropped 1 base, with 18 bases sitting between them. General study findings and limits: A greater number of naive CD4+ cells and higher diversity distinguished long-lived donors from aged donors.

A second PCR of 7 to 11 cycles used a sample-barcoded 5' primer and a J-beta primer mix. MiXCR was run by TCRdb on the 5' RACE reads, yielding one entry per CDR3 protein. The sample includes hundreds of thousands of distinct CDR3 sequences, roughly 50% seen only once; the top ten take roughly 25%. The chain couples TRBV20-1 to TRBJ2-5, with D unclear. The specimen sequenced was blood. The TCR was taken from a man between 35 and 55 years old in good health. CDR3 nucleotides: TGCAGTGCCCGACGCGGCAACAGCCCCCAAGAGACCCAGTACTTC. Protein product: CSARRGNSPQETQYF.